The clone carrying this T cell receptor beta chain was counted only a few times. The data derive from a study of cytomegalovirus exposure and HLA in healthy donors. The PCR ran on 60 Vbeta and 13 Jbeta primers. Produced via immunoSEQ multiplex PCR; TCRdb's table is partial and in-frame only. The repertoire has around 130,000 clones, roughly four fifths of them found once; the top ten carry approximately 1.7%. The sequence was obtained from a woman in her 50s in good health and CMV-seronegative. The sample comprised PBMCs.

DNA for the CDR3: TGTGCCAGCAGCTTGGTAAGGGAGGTTTACAATGAGCAGTTCTTC. Translating gives CASSLVREVYNEQFF. The rearrangement links TRBV5-8 to TRBJ2-1; TRBD2 might be the D (6 bases). From germline, CDR1 is SGHTS and CDR2 YDEGEE. The CDR3 is 15 amino acids. V was trimmed by 0 bases and J by 4 bases, leaving 11 bases between them.